This T cell receptor (beta chain) derives from a study of early T cells in non-severe SARS-CoV-2 infection. TCRdb analysed the 5' RACE reads with MiXCR anew, one entry per CDR3 protein. The table records around 82,000 distinct CDR3 sequences, approximately 11% of them present only once. V lost 5 bases, J lost 6 bases, and 12 bases lay in between. The CDR3 runs 13 residues. Looked up from germline, CDR1 is MNHEY and CDR2 is SVGAGI. This clonotype was seen at least ten times. Sequencing used whole blood. V is TRBV6-5 and J is TRBJ2-3, with D perhaps being TRBD1 or TRBD2 (6 bases each). This TCR came from an adult who was a healthcare worker with PCR-confirmed SARS-CoV-2 infection or an uninfected control (not recorded which). This CDR3 reads CASSRGPLDTQYF. DNA for the CDR3: TGTGCCAGCAGTCGGGGGCCCTTGGATACGCAGTATTTT.